The 14 T cell receptor beta chains in this list originate from one sample, sequenced in a study of CXCR3-negative and CXCR3-positive naive CD8 T cells. Libraries of TRB cDNA were made by 5' RACE and carried UMIs. TCRdb reprocessed the 5' RACE reads and stores each CDR3 protein as one record, lacking DNA. This sample's table reports more than 50,000 distinct CDR3 sequences. Sequenced: naive CXCR3- CD8+ T cells from blood. Subset noted: CD45RO-CCR7+CD27+CD95- naive CD8+ T cells lacking CXCR3 (TNR3-). The receptor source for this set is a human donor in good health. Some clones in this sample may be carry-over from other donors' samples.

CDR3 amino acids: CASSTPLENTEAFF. This rearrangement joins TRBV28 to TRBJ1-1. The CDR3 is 14 residues long. In germline, CDR1 is MDHEN, CDR2 SYDVKM. The whole variable domain, remainder taken from reference TRBV28 and TRBJ1-1, is DVKVTQSSRYLVKRTGEKVFLECVQDMDHENMFWYRQDPGLGLRLIYFSYDVKMKEKGDIPEGYSVSREKKERFSLILESASTNQTSMYLCASSTPLENTEAFFGQGTRLTVV.

The rearrangement joins TRBV5-1 to TRBJ1-2; TCRdb selects TRBD1, and the lack of DNA leaves this call unchecked. The germline V gene has CDR1 SGHRS and CDR2 YFSETQ. The CDR3 extends over 13 amino acids. The CDR3 is CASSFRGAYGYTF. Supplemented by reference TRBV5-1 and TRBJ1-2, the full variable domain reads KAGVTQTPRYLIKTRGQQVTLSCSPISGHRSVSWYQQTPGQGLQFLFEYFSETQRNKGNFPGRFSGRQFSNSRSEMNVSTLELGDSALYLCASSFRGAYGYTFGSGTRLTVV.

The chain couples TRBV20-1 to TRBJ2-7; TCRdb designates TRBD2, a call that cannot be tested without DNA. The CDR3 has 15 residues. Germline lookup yields CDR1 DFQATT and CDR2 SNEGSKA (reference sequence). CDR3 residues: CSARDLGASGYEQYF.

CDR3 amino acids: CASSLGPGNTQETQYF. The chain is built from TRBV11-2 and TRBJ2-5; the D call of TRBD1 rests on TCRdb alone, since no DNA is present to check it. Germline assignment: CDR1 SGHAT and CDR2 FQNNGV. The CDR3 extends over 16 amino acids.

The genes are TRBV6-2 or TRBV6-3 and TRBJ2-5; the TCRdb D gene call, TRBD1, has no DNA to confirm it. The CDR3 has 12 amino acids. Germline lookup yields CDR1 MNHEY and CDR2 SVGEGT. The chain's CDR3 is CASSSREETQYF.

The chain is built from TRBV7-9 and TRBJ2-7; the TCRdb call, TRBD1, lacks DNA for checking. Germline assignment: CDR1 SEHNR and CDR2 FQNEAQ (reference sequence). This CDR3 is built from 16 residues. The CDR3 spells CASSPAGTGPQYEQYF.

The V call is TRBV6-1, the J call TRBJ2-5; checking the TCRdb D call of TRBD1 is not possible without DNA. Germline CDR1 reads MNHNS; CDR2 reads SASEGT. This CDR3 spans 15 amino acids. CDR3 sequence: CASSEATGRQETQYF.

The rearrangement joins TRBV18 to TRBJ2-7; TCRdb names TRBD1, which stays unverified in the absence of DNA. The CDR3 spans 15 residues. CDR1 and CDR2 from the germline V gene are KGHSH and LQKENI. The CDR3 sequence: CASSPQRDRGVEQYF. Filled out from reference TRBV18 and TRBJ2-7, the complete variable domain reads NAGVMQNPRHLVRRRGQEARLRCSPMKGHSHVYWYRQLPEEGLKFMVYLQKENIIDESGMPKERFSAEFPKEGPSILRIQQVVRGDSAAYFCASSPQRDRGVEQYFGPGTRLTVT.

This sequence joins TRBV5-4 and TRBJ1-1. This CDR3 region has 16 residues. Germline V lookup: CDR1 SGHNT, CDR2 YYREEE (reference sequence). This CDR3 reads CASSLQLNQENTEAFF. The entire variable domain, with the rest obtained from reference TRBV5-4 and TRBJ1-1, is as follows: ETGVTQSPTHLIKTRGQQVTLRCSSQSGHNTVSWYQQALGQGPQFIFQYYREEENGRGNFPPRFSGLQFPNYSSELNVNALELDDSALYLCASSLQLNQENTEAFFGQGTRLTVV.

The CDR3 reads CASSLFVVGQVPYEQYF. The V gene is TRBV27, the J gene TRBJ2-7. The CDR3 runs to 17 residues. CDR1 is MNHEY, CDR2 SMNVEV, per germline (reference sequence).

This clonotype shows up as medium-sized by frequency. V and J are TRBV29-1 and TRBJ1-1; TCRdb returns TRBD1, unconfirmable since there is no DNA. CDR1 is SQVTM, CDR2 ANQGSEA, per germline. The CDR3 extends over 13 amino acids. Here the CDR3 reads CSVEVRANTEAFF.

The chain recombines TRBV4-2 with TRBJ2-5; absent DNA, TCRdb's TRBD2 call cannot be checked. The CDR3 spans 16 residues. Germline lookup yields CDR1 LGHNA and CDR2 YNFKEQ. The CDR3 sequence is CASSQEPAGGPETQYF.

This chain connects TRBV29-1 to TRBJ2-1; TCRdb gives TRBD2 as the D gene, but with no DNA this cannot be confirmed. Germline CDR1 SQVTM, CDR2 ANQGSEA. CDR3 length: 11 amino acids. The CDR3 sequence: CSVPYSLGQFF.

The chain carries TRBV7-9 and TRBJ2-7; checking the TCRdb D call of TRBD2 is not possible without DNA. CDR3 length: 14 amino acids. The germline V gene has CDR1 SEHNR and CDR2 FQNEAQ (reference sequence). Here the CDR3 reads CASSLLAGAHEQYF.